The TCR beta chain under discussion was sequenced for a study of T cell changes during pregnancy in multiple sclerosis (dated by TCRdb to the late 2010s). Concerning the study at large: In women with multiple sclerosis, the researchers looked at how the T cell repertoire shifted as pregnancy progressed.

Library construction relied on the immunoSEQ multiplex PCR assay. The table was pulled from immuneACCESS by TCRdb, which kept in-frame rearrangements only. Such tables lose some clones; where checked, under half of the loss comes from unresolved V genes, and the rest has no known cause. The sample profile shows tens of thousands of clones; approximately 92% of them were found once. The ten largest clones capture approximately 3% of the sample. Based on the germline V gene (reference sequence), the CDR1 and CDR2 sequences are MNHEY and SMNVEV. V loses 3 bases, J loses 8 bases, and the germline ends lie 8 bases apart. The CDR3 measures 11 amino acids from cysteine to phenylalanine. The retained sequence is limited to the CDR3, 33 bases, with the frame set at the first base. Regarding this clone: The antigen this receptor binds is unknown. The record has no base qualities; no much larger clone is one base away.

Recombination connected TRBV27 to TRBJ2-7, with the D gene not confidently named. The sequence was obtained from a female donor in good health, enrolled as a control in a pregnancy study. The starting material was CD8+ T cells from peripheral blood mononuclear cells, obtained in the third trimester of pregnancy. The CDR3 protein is CASSFSGQQYF. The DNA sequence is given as TGTGCCAGCAGTTTTTCGGGTCAGCAGTACTTC.